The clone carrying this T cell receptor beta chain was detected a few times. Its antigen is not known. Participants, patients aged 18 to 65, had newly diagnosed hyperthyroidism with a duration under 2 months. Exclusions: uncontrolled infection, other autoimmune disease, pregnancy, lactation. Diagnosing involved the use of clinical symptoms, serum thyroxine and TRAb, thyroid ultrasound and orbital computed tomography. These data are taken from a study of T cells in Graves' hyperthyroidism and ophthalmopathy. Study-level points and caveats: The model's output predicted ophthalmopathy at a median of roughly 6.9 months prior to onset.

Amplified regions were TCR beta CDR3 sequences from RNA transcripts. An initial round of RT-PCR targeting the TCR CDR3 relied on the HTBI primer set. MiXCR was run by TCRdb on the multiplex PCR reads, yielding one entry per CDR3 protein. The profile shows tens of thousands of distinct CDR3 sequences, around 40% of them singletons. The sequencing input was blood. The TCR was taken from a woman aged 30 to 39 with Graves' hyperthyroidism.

The CDR3 sequence is CASSSGSRLHEQYF. The DNA of the CDR3 is TGTGCCAGCAGCTCGGGCAGCCGGTTACACGAGCAGTACTTC. This chain links TRBV5-4 with TRBJ2-7; D not certain. V was trimmed by 3 bases and J by 5 bases, leaving 15 bases between them. Germline CDR1 reads SGHNT; CDR2 reads YYREEE (reference sequence). The CDR3 consists of 14 residues.